This note documents a single T cell receptor (beta chain) sequence. What it binds is unknown. Reverse transcription of 0.5 to 1 ug RNA was performed with random hexamers. Coverage of TCR beta CDR3 amplification by immunoSEQ multiplex PCR extended to 54 Vbeta and 13 Jbeta. MiXCR, applied by TCRdb to the immunoSEQ multiplex PCR reads, yields one record per CDR3 protein. The table includes 90,000 to 150,000 distinct CDR3 sequences, 85% to 95% detected once. This CDR3 comprises 17 residues. The V end was cut by 2 bases, the J end by 4 bases, with 21 bases between. Looked up from germline, CDR1 is SGHNT and CDR2 is YYREEE (reference sequence). Matching for age and sex applied to the controls, who were healthy donors. The CD8+ and CD4+ T cells were negatively isolated, with the TEMRA cells enriched by FACS. This sample was included in a study of CD8 T cells in Susac syndrome. General study points: An acknowledgment was made by the study that its TCR sequencing and HLA analysis involved relatively few individuals.

The sequence was obtained from a human donor in good health. The rearrangement links TRBV5-4 to TRBJ1-2, with TRBD1 as a possible D gene (5 bases). The specimen was CD8+ T cells from PBMCs. The CDR3 coding sequence is TGTGCCAGCAGCTTCGGAAAAAGTCAGGGAAATCTCTATGGCTACACCTTC. As protein: CASSFGKSQGNLYGYTF.